The entry below gives a single TCR beta chain sequence along with its context. Time point: patch test 2, 6 weeks after DPC sensitization. Treatment specified: therapeutic diphenylcyclopropenone sensitization with weekly scalp DPC. Each CDR3 protein is one row after TCRdb ran MiXCR on the RACE reads. The sample lists a few hundred thousand distinct CDR3 sequences; about 6.9% were seen once. The sample belongs to a study of human T cells and chemical hapten exposure. The CDR3 loop spans 14 amino acids. Trimming took 5 bases from V and 2 from J, leaving 13 bases between them. Germline CDR1 reads SGHTA; CDR2 reads FQGNSA.

Source: whole blood, taken in connection with sensitization to the hapten diphenylcyclopropenone (DPC). The receptor was isolated from a young woman with alopecia areata. Some clones in this sample may be carry-over from other donors' samples. The genes are TRBV7-2 and TRBJ2-7; weak D call: TRBD2 (5 bases). This chain's CDR3 is CASSPGSGPYEQYF. Written as DNA, the CDR3 is TGTGCCAGCAGCCCAGGCAGCGGCCCCTACGAGCAGTACTTC.